Listed here is a single TCR beta chain. The antigen is not known. 60 Vbeta and 13 Jbeta primers were used in PCR. Authors' data handling: In a later analysis, the count reached about 75 million unique TCR beta chains, with 10 million to 14 million shared. Data came from immunoSEQ multiplex PCR; TCRdb stores just in-frame clones and leaves some out. The D gene and trimming were derived from the DNA, and the V and J assignments and clone size from that table. Here the sample spans approximately 99,000 clones, approximately 70% being singletons. This sample is drawn from a study of cytomegalovirus exposure and HLA in healthy donors. Findings and caveats of the study: Later work associated roughly 17,000 TCR beta sequences with HLA alleles at 0.05 false discovery rate. Most subjects' HLA-A and HLA-B alleles were reportedly predicted from TCR beta sequences.

The CDR3 is made up of 19 amino acids. Trimming stripped 6 bases from V and 1 base from J, with 27 bases between. Germline CDR1 is SEHNR and CDR2 is FQNEAQ (reference sequence). The source material was PBMCs. V and J are TRBV7-9 and TRBJ1-1, with a weak D call TRBD1 (6 bases). This TCR was recovered from a middle-aged man in good health and CMV-seronegative. The CDR3 DNA reads TGTGCCAGCAGACGAAGGTTAGTCCGGGACACTAAGACGAACACTGAAGCTTTCTTT. This codes for CASRRRLVRDTKTNTEAFF.